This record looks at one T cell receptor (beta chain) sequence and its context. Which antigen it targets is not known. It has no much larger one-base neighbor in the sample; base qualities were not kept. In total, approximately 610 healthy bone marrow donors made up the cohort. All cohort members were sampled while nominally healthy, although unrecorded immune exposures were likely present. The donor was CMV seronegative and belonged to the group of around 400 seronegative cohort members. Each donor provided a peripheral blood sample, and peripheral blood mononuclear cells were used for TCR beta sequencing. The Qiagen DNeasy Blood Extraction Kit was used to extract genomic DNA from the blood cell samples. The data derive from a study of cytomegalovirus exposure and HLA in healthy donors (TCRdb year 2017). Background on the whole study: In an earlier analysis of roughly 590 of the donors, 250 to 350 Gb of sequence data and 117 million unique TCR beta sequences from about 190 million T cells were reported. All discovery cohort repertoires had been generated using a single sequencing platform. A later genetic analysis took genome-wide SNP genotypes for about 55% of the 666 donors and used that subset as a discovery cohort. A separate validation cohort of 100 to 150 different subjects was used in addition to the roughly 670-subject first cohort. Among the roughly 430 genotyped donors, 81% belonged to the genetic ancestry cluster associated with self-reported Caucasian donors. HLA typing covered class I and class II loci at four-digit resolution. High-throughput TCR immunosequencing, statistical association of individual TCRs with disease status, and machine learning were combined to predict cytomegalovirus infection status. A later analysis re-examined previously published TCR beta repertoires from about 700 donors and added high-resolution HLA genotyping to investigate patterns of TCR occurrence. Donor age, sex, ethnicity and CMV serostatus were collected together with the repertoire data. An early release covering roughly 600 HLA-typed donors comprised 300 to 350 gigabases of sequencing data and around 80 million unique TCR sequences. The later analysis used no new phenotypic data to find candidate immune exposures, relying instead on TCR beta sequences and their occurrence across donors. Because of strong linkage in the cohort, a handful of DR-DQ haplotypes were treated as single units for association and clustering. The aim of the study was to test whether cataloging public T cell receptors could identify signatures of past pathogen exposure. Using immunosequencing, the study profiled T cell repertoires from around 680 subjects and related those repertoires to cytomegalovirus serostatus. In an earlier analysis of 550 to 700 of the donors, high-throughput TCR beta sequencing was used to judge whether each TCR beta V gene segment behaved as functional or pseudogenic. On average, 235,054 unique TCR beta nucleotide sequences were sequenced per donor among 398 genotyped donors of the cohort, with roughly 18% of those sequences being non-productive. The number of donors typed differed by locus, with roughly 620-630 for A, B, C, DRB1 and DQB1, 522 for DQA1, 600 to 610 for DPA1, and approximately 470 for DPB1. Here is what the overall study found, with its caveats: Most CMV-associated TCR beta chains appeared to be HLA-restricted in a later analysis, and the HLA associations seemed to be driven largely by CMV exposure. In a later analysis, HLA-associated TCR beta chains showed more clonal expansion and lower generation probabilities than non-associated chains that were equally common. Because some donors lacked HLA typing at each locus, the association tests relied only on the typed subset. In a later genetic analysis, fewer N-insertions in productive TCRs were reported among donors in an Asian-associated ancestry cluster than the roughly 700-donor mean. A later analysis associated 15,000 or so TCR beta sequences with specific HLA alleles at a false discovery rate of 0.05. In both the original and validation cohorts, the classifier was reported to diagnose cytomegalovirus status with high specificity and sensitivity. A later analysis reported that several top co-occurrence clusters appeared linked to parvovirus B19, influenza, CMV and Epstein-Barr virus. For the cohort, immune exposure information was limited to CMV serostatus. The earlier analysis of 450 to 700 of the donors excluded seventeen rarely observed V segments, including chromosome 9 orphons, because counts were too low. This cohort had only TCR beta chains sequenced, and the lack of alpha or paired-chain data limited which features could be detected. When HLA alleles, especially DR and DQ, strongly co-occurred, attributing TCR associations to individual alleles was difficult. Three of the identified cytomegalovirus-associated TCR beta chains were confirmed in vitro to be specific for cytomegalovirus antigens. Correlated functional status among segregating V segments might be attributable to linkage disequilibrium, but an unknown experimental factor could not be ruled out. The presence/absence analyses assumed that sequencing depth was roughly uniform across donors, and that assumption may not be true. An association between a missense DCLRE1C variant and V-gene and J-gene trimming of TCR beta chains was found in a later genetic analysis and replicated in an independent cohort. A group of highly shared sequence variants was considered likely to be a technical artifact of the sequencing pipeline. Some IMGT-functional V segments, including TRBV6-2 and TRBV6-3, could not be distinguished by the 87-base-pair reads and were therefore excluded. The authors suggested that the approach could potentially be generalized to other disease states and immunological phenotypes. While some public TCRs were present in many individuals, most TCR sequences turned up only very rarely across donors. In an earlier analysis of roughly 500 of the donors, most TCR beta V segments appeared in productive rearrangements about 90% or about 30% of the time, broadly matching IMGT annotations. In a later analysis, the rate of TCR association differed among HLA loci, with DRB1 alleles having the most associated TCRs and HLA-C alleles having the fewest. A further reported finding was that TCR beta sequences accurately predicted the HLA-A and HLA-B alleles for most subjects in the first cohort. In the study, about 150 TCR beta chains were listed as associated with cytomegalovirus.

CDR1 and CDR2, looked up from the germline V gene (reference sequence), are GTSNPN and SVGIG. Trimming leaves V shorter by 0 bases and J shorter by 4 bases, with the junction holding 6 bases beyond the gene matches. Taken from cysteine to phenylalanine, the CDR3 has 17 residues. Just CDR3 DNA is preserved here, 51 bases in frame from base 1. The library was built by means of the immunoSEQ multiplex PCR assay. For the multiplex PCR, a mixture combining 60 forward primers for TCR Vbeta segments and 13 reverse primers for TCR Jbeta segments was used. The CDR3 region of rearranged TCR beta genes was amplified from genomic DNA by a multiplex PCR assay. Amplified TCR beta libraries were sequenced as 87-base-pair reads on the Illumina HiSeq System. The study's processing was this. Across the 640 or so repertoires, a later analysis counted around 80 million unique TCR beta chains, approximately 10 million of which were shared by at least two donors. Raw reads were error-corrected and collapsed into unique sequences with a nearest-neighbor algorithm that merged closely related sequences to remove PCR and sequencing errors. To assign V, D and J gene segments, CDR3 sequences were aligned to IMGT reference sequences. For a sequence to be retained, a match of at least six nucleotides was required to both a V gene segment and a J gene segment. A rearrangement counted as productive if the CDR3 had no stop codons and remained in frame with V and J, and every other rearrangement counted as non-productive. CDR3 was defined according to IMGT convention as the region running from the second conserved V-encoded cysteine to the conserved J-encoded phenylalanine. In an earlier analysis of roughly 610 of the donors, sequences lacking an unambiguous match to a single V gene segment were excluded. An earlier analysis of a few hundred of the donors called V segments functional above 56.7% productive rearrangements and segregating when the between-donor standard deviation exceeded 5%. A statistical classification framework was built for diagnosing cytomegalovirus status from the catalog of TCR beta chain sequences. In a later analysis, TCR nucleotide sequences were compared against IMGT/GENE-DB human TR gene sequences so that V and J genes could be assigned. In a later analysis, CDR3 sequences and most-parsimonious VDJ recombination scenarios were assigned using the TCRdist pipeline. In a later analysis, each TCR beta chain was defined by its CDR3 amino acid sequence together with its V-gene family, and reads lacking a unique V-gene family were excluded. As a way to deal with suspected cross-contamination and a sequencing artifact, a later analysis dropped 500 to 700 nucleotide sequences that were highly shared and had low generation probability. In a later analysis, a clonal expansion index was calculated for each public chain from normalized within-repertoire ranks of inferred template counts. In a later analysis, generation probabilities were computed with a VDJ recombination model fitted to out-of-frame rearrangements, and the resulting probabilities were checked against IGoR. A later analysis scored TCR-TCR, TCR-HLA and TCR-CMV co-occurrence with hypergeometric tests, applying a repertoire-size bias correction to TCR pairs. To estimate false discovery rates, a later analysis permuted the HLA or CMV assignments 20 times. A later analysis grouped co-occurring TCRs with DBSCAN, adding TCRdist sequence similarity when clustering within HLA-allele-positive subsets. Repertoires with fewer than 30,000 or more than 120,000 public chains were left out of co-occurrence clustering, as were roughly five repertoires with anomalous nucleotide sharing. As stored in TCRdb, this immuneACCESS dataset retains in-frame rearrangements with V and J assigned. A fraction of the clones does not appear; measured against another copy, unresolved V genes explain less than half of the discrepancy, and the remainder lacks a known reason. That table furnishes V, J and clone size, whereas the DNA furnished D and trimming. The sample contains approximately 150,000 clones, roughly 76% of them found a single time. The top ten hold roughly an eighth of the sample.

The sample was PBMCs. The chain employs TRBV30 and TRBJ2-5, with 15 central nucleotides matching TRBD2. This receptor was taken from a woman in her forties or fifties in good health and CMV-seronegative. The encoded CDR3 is CAWSVRGLAGGSETQYF. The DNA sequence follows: TGTGCCTGGAGTGTACGAGGACTAGCGGGAGGGTCAGAGACCCAGTACTTC.